Listed below are T cell receptor beta chains from one sample, sequenced in a study of cytomegalovirus exposure and HLA in healthy donors. The protocol was immunoSEQ multiplex PCR, while the TCRdb copy is restricted to in-frame clones and leaves out a portion. The sample carries around 74,000 clones, 79% recorded once. The sample taken for sequencing was PBMCs. These receptors were collected from a young man in good health and CMV-seronegative. The CDR3 runs from the conserved cysteine through the conserved F or W. The order of the fields is CDR3 DNA, CDR3 protein, D gene, J gene, clone size, V gene. The D gene is left open where the match is weak. Clone size is shown for a subset of rows, as once, few, many or a class of expanded clone.

cdr3_nt: TGTGCCAGCAGGAACATGAAGAACACCGGGGAGCTGTTTTTT; cdr3_aa: CASRNMKNTGELFF; d_call: .; j_call: TRBJ2-2; clone_size: .; v_call: TRBV7-2
cdr3_nt: TGTGCCAGCAGTTACAAACTAGCGGGAGGAGATGAGCAGTACTTC; cdr3_aa: CASSYKLAGGDEQYF; d_call: TRBD2; j_call: TRBJ2-7; clone_size: .; v_call: TRBV6-5
cdr3_nt: TGCGCCAGCAGCCCGGGACAGGACCCCTACAATGAGCAGTTCTTC; cdr3_aa: CASSPGQDPYNEQFF; d_call: TRBD1; j_call: TRBJ2-1; clone_size: once; v_call: TRBV10-1
cdr3_nt: TGTGCCAGCAGCCTTAGTATGAGCGAGCAGTACTTC; cdr3_aa: CASSLSMSEQYF; d_call: .; j_call: TRBJ2-7; clone_size: .; v_call: TRBV7-6
cdr3_nt: TGTGCCAGCAGGGACGAGGGTGAGCAGTTCTTC; cdr3_aa: CASRDEGEQFF; d_call: .; j_call: TRBJ2-1; clone_size: .; v_call: TRBV9
cdr3_nt: TGCGCCAGCAGCCAAGATCAGGCTAGCGGGAGATGGGCGCAGTATTTT; cdr3_aa: CASSQDQASGRWAQYF; d_call: TRBD2; j_call: TRBJ2-3; clone_size: .; v_call: TRBV4-3
cdr3_nt: TGTGCCACCAGCAGAGATCTTGCGGGAGGGCCATGGGATGAGCAGTTCTTC; cdr3_aa: CATSRDLAGGPWDEQFF; d_call: TRBD2; j_call: TRBJ2-1; clone_size: few; v_call: TRBV15
cdr3_nt: TGTGCCAGCAGCTTGGGGGGGGCAGGGCAAACCTATGGCTACACCTTC; cdr3_aa: CASSLGGAGQTYGYTF; d_call: .; j_call: TRBJ1-2; clone_size: .; v_call: TRBV7-9
cdr3_nt: TGTGCCACTATCACAGATACGCAGTATTTT; cdr3_aa: CATITDTQYF; d_call: .; j_call: TRBJ2-3; clone_size: .; v_call: TRBV6-4
cdr3_nt: TGTGCCAGCAGCCCCTTCGGGGAGGCGGCTAATGAAAAACTGTTTTTT; cdr3_aa: CASSPFGEAANEKLFF; d_call: .; j_call: TRBJ1-4; clone_size: .; v_call: TRBV7-9
cdr3_nt: TGTGCCAGCAGCGTGACGGGAATGGGCGGCTACACCTTC; cdr3_aa: CASSVTGMGGYTF; d_call: .; j_call: TRBJ1-2; clone_size: .; v_call: TRBV7-2
cdr3_nt: TGTGCCAGCAGTACTCAATTACTAGCGGGGGCCTGTGAGCAGTTCTTC; cdr3_aa: CASSTQLLAGACEQFF; d_call: TRBD2; j_call: TRBJ2-1; clone_size: .; v_call: TRBV2
cdr3_nt: TGTGCCAGCTCACCCACAAGGACATCTGGGGCCAACGTCCTGACTTTC; cdr3_aa: CASSPTRTSGANVLTF; d_call: .; j_call: TRBJ2-6; clone_size: .; v_call: TRBV18
cdr3_nt: TGTGCCAGCAGCTCCGCCCCCAGGGGGCTAAAGGGCTACACCTTC; cdr3_aa: CASSSAPRGLKGYTF; d_call: TRBD1; j_call: TRBJ1-2; clone_size: .; v_call: TRBV7-9
cdr3_nt: TGTGCCAGCAGATGGGGCAGCTCCTACGAGCAGTACTTC; cdr3_aa: CASRWGSSYEQYF; d_call: .; j_call: TRBJ2-7; clone_size: .; v_call: TRBV27
cdr3_nt: TGCGCCAGCAGCTTGGAGGGAGGAGAGACCCAGTACTTC; cdr3_aa: CASSLEGGETQYF; d_call: .; j_call: TRBJ2-5; clone_size: .; v_call: TRBV5-1
cdr3_nt: TGTGCCAGCAGCTTCGGACTAGCGGGAGATACGCAGTATTTT; cdr3_aa: CASSFGLAGDTQYF; d_call: TRBD2; j_call: TRBJ2-3; clone_size: .; v_call: TRBV5-8
cdr3_nt: TGTGCCAGCAGGTCCCCTCAGACAGGGGGCAATGGCTACACCTTC; cdr3_aa: CASRSPQTGGNGYTF; d_call: TRBD1; j_call: TRBJ1-2; clone_size: .; v_call: TRBV6-5
cdr3_nt: TGCGCCAGCAGCCAGAGGACAGGGATGTATGGCTACACCTTC; cdr3_aa: CASSQRTGMYGYTF; d_call: TRBD1; j_call: TRBJ1-2; clone_size: .; v_call: TRBV4-1
cdr3_nt: TGTGCCATCGCCCCAGGGGCAAATCAGCCCCAGCATTTT; cdr3_aa: CAIAPGANQPQHF; d_call: .; j_call: TRBJ1-5; clone_size: .; v_call: TRBV10-3
cdr3_nt: TGTGCCACCTCGCGGAGGGGCGATGAGCAGTTCTTC; cdr3_aa: CATSRRGDEQFF; d_call: .; j_call: TRBJ2-1; clone_size: few; v_call: TRBV6-1
cdr3_nt: TGTGCCAGCAGCGAACAGGGTCCTGAAAAACTGTTTTTT; cdr3_aa: CASSEQGPEKLFF; d_call: .; j_call: TRBJ1-4; clone_size: .; v_call: TRBV7-2
cdr3_nt: TGTGCCAGCAGCTTGGACAGAAATCAGCCCCAGCATTTT; cdr3_aa: CASSLDRNQPQHF; d_call: .; j_call: TRBJ1-5; clone_size: .; v_call: TRBV7-6
cdr3_nt: TGTGCCAGCAGCAAAGAGAGGAAAGGGGGAGAAAAGGATAGCAATCAGCCCCAGCATTTT; cdr3_aa: CASSKERKGGEKDSNQPQHF; d_call: .; j_call: TRBJ1-5; clone_size: .; v_call: TRBV21-1
cdr3_nt: TGTGCCAGTGCAGCGGGAGTTCCCGGGGAGCTGTTTTTT; cdr3_aa: CASAAGVPGELFF; d_call: TRBD2; j_call: TRBJ2-2; clone_size: few; v_call: TRBV19
cdr3_nt: TGTGCCAGCAGCCCGACACAGGGGAACTTTAGCTCCTATAATTCACCCCTCCACTTT; cdr3_aa: CASSPTQGNFSSYNSPLHF; d_call: TRBD1; j_call: TRBJ1-6; clone_size: .; v_call: TRBV4-2
cdr3_nt: TGTGCCATCTCTCCACCGGGGGCCTACGAGCAGTACTTC; cdr3_aa: CAISPPGAYEQYF; d_call: .; j_call: TRBJ2-7; clone_size: .; v_call: TRBV10-3
cdr3_nt: TGTGCCAGCAGTTTAACTAGCGGGAGTCTCGAGCAGTACTTC; cdr3_aa: CASSLTSGSLEQYF; d_call: TRBD2; j_call: TRBJ2-7; clone_size: .; v_call: TRBV28
cdr3_nt: TGTGCCAGCAGCCGACAGGGTAGCTCCTACGAGCAGTACTTC; cdr3_aa: CASSRQGSSYEQYF; d_call: TRBD1; j_call: TRBJ2-7; clone_size: .; v_call: TRBV14
cdr3_nt: TGTGCCAGCAGCTTAAGGACTAGCAAGGCAGATACGCAGTATTTT; cdr3_aa: CASSLRTSKADTQYF; d_call: TRBD2; j_call: TRBJ2-3; clone_size: once; v_call: TRBV13
cdr3_nt: TGTGCCAGCAGCCGCGCGGGGGCCGACTATGGCTACACCTTC; cdr3_aa: CASSRAGADYGYTF; d_call: .; j_call: TRBJ1-2; clone_size: .; v_call: TRBV6-5
cdr3_nt: TGTGCCTGGAGTCCTCCACTAGCGGGAGCCGGCTACGAGCAGTACTTC; cdr3_aa: CAWSPPLAGAGYEQYF; d_call: TRBD2; j_call: TRBJ2-7; clone_size: .; v_call: TRBV30
cdr3_nt: TGTGCCAGCAGCCCGGGACAGGGATTCGAGGAGCAGTACTTC; cdr3_aa: CASSPGQGFEEQYF; d_call: TRBD1; j_call: TRBJ2-7; clone_size: .; v_call: TRBV6-5
cdr3_nt: TGCGCCAGCAGCCAAGATTCAGGACGGGGTGAGCAGTTCTTC; cdr3_aa: CASSQDSGRGEQFF; d_call: .; j_call: TRBJ2-1; clone_size: .; v_call: TRBV4-3
cdr3_nt: TGTGCCAGCACGAGGGTGGGGGGGGGTTACGAGCAGTACTTC; cdr3_aa: CASTRVGGGYEQYF; d_call: TRBD2; j_call: TRBJ2-7; clone_size: few; v_call: TRBV6-5
cdr3_nt: TGCGCCAGCAGCCACATCCGAGTCGTCGACAGGGGAAATGAAAAACTGTTTTTT; cdr3_aa: CASSHIRVVDRGNEKLFF; d_call: TRBD1; j_call: TRBJ1-4; clone_size: .; v_call: TRBV4-1
cdr3_nt: TGTGCCATCAGCGGACTAGCGGGAGCCGGGGAGCTGTTTTTT; cdr3_aa: CAISGLAGAGELFF; d_call: TRBD2; j_call: TRBJ2-2; clone_size: .; v_call: TRBV10-3
cdr3_nt: TGTGCCAGCAGCTTAGCGCACGGTGGGGGCCCTGAAGCTTTCTTT; cdr3_aa: CASSLAHGGGPEAFF; d_call: .; j_call: TRBJ1-1; clone_size: .; v_call: TRBV7-2
cdr3_nt: TGCGCCAGCAGCTTAAACGAGAACACCATATATTTT; cdr3_aa: CASSLNENTIYF; d_call: .; j_call: TRBJ1-3; clone_size: .; v_call: TRBV5-1
cdr3_nt: TGCGCCAGCAGCTTCCACGGGGAAGAGAACACTGAAGCTTTCTTT; cdr3_aa: CASSFHGEENTEAFF; d_call: .; j_call: TRBJ1-1; clone_size: .; v_call: TRBV5-1
cdr3_nt: TGTGCCAGCAGCTCGCGGGACAGGGGTATCCCCGACTACGAGCAGTACTTC; cdr3_aa: CASSSRDRGIPDYEQYF; d_call: TRBD1; j_call: TRBJ2-7; clone_size: .; v_call: TRBV7-2
cdr3_nt: TGTGCCAGCAGCCTGGGGGACAGGTACCAAGAGACCCAGTACTTC; cdr3_aa: CASSLGDRYQETQYF; d_call: TRBD1; j_call: TRBJ2-5; clone_size: .; v_call: TRBV7-9
cdr3_nt: TGTGCCAGCAGCCTTTCGGGGGAGACCCAGTACTTC; cdr3_aa: CASSLSGETQYF; d_call: .; j_call: TRBJ2-5; clone_size: once; v_call: TRBV5-6
cdr3_nt: TGTGCCAGCAGAACCACAGGGGGAACTAATGAAAAACTGTTTTTT; cdr3_aa: CASRTTGGTNEKLFF; d_call: TRBD1; j_call: TRBJ1-4; clone_size: .; v_call: TRBV6-6
cdr3_nt: TGCGCCAGCAGCCACACACGCGGCTACGAGCAGTACTTC; cdr3_aa: CASSHTRGYEQYF; d_call: .; j_call: TRBJ2-7; clone_size: .; v_call: TRBV5-1
cdr3_nt: TGTGCCAGCACCCAGACAAGGTCGTCCTACGAGCAGTACTTC; cdr3_aa: CASTQTRSSYEQYF; d_call: .; j_call: TRBJ2-7; clone_size: many; v_call: TRBV6-1
cdr3_nt: TGTGCCAGCAGCTTAACAGGGCTCTCTACAGAGCAGTACTTC; cdr3_aa: CASSLTGLSTEQYF; d_call: .; j_call: TRBJ2-7; clone_size: .; v_call: TRBV7-6
cdr3_nt: TGCGCCAGCAGCCAATCGGCTAGCGGCCGCTACGAGCAGTACTTC; cdr3_aa: CASSQSASGRYEQYF; d_call: TRBD2; j_call: TRBJ2-7; clone_size: .; v_call: TRBV4-3
cdr3_nt: TGTGCCAGCAGCCAAGACCTGCAGGGATACTACGAGCAGTACTTC; cdr3_aa: CASSQDLQGYYEQYF; d_call: .; j_call: TRBJ2-7; clone_size: .; v_call: TRBV4-2
cdr3_nt: TGTGCCAGCACACCGGGCGGGACTAGCGTGACCGGGGAGCTGTTTTTT; cdr3_aa: CASTPGGTSVTGELFF; d_call: TRBD2; j_call: TRBJ2-2; clone_size: .; v_call: TRBV9
cdr3_nt: TGTGCCAGCAGCTTCGCCGGAGGGCCGATCTATGGCTACACCTTC; cdr3_aa: CASSFAGGPIYGYTF; d_call: .; j_call: TRBJ1-2; clone_size: .; v_call: TRBV5-4
cdr3_nt: TGTGCCAGCTTTAGGGACAGGTTGAACACTGAAGCTTTCTTT; cdr3_aa: CASFRDRLNTEAFF; d_call: TRBD1; j_call: TRBJ1-1; clone_size: .; v_call: TRBV18